This is a list of T cell receptor beta chains from one sample in a study of T cells after yellow fever vaccination. TCRdb independently ran MiXCR on the 5' RACE reads; one entry per CDR3 protein. The repertoire includes about 320,000 distinct CDR3 sequences, 4% to 5.5% of them detected once, and roughly a fifth sits in the top ten. This specimen consisted of PBMCs, obtained 15 days after the yellow fever booster vaccination. The receptors shown here come from a man younger than 35 who received the YFV17D yellow fever vaccine. CDR3s include the opening cysteine and the closing phenylalanine or tryptophan. Fields, in order: D gene, V gene, clone size, J gene, CDR3 protein, CDR3 DNA. The D gene is left open where the match is weak. Rows give clone size only sometimes, using once, few, many, or a class for an expanded clone.

d_call: TRBD1; v_call: TRBV7-9; clone_size: few; j_call: TRBJ1-2; cdr3_aa: CASEGQGNGYTF; cdr3_nt: TGTGCCAGCGAGGGACAGGGGAATGGCTACACCTTC
d_call: TRBD2; v_call: TRBV20-1; clone_size: .; j_call: TRBJ2-1; cdr3_aa: CSASGLAGAKRFF; cdr3_nt: TGCAGTGCTTCCGGACTAGCGGGGGCCAAACGGTTCTTC
d_call: .; v_call: TRBV7-6; clone_size: few; j_call: TRBJ2-6; cdr3_aa: CASSLSAGANVLTF; cdr3_nt: TGTGCCAGCAGCTTATCAGCTGGGGCCAACGTCCTGACTTTC
d_call: TRBD2; v_call: TRBV6-1; clone_size: .; j_call: TRBJ2-3; cdr3_aa: CASSEGDYDLDTQYF; cdr3_nt: TGTGCCAGCAGTGAAGGGGACTACGACTTAGATACGCAGTATTTT
d_call: TRBD1; v_call: TRBV7-9; clone_size: few; j_call: TRBJ1-1; cdr3_aa: CASSFGQGLAEAFF; cdr3_nt: TGTGCCAGCAGCTTCGGACAGGGCCTTGCTGAAGCTTTCTTT
d_call: .; v_call: TRBV6-6; clone_size: many; j_call: TRBJ2-4; cdr3_aa: CASSYVGIAKNIQYF; cdr3_nt: TGTGCCAGCAGTTACGTTGGAATAGCCAAAAACATTCAGTACTTC
d_call: TRBD1; v_call: TRBV5-1; clone_size: .; j_call: TRBJ2-2; cdr3_aa: CASRTPGQGFNTGELFF; cdr3_nt: TGCGCCAGCAGAACACCGGGACAGGGTTTCAACACCGGGGAGCTGTTTTTT
d_call: .; v_call: TRBV20-1; clone_size: .; j_call: TRBJ1-5; cdr3_aa: CSARDVGRPSNQPQHF; cdr3_nt: TGCAGTGCTAGAGATGTTGGGCGGCCCAGCAATCAGCCCCAGCATTTT
d_call: .; v_call: TRBV7-9; clone_size: few; j_call: TRBJ1-6; cdr3_aa: CASSSSGHANSPLHF; cdr3_nt: TGTGCCAGCAGCTCATCGGGACACGCTAATTCACCCCTCCACTTT
d_call: .; v_call: TRBV24-1; clone_size: .; j_call: TRBJ2-3; cdr3_aa: CATMGSTDTQYF; cdr3_nt: TGTGCCACCATGGGGAGCACAGATACGCAGTATTTT
d_call: .; v_call: TRBV5-1; clone_size: few; j_call: TRBJ2-1; cdr3_aa: CASRSGGLGYNEQFF; cdr3_nt: TGCGCCAGCAGGTCTGGAGGCCTCGGGTACAATGAGCAGTTCTTC
d_call: .; v_call: TRBV20-1; clone_size: many; j_call: TRBJ2-3; cdr3_aa: CSARFTDTQYF; cdr3_nt: TGCAGTGCTAGGTTCACAGATACGCAGTATTTT
d_call: .; v_call: TRBV24-1; clone_size: .; j_call: TRBJ2-1; cdr3_aa: CATSDNRRGRNEQFF; cdr3_nt: TGTGCCACCAGTGATAATAGAAGGGGCAGGAATGAGCAGTTCTTC
d_call: .; v_call: TRBV7-2; clone_size: many; j_call: TRBJ1-1; cdr3_aa: CASSLGSDVLGAFF; cdr3_nt: TGTGCCAGCAGCTTAGGGTCTGATGTTTTGGGGGCTTTCTTT
d_call: .; v_call: TRBV5-6; clone_size: .; j_call: TRBJ2-1; cdr3_aa: CASSTVNEQFF; cdr3_nt: TGTGCCAGCAGCACGGTCAATGAGCAGTTCTTC
d_call: .; v_call: TRBV5-1; clone_size: .; j_call: TRBJ2-4; cdr3_aa: CASSLEPSPNIQYF; cdr3_nt: TGCGCCAGCAGCTTGGAGCCCAGCCCCAACATTCAGTACTTC
d_call: .; v_call: TRBV28; clone_size: many; j_call: TRBJ1-2; cdr3_aa: CASSSAGLGDGYTF; cdr3_nt: TGTGCCAGCAGTTCCGCGGGGCTGGGGGATGGCTACACCTTC
d_call: TRBD1; v_call: TRBV7-9; clone_size: .; j_call: TRBJ1-5; cdr3_aa: CASSFTGEGPPQHF; cdr3_nt: TGTGCCAGCAGCTTCACAGGGGAGGGTCCGCCCCAGCATTTT
d_call: TRBD1; v_call: TRBV29-1; clone_size: .; j_call: TRBJ2-1; cdr3_aa: CSAGQDSYNEQFF; cdr3_nt: TGCAGCGCGGGACAGGACTCCTACAATGAGCAGTTCTTC
d_call: TRBD2; v_call: TRBV10-3; clone_size: .; j_call: TRBJ2-1; cdr3_aa: CAISESSGGKYNEQFF; cdr3_nt: TGTGCCATCAGTGAGTCTAGCGGGGGAAAATACAATGAGCAGTTCTTC
d_call: .; v_call: TRBV5-5; clone_size: few; j_call: TRBJ2-3; cdr3_aa: CASSLFGIGAGFSTDTQYF; cdr3_nt: TGTGCCAGCAGCTTGTTCGGGATCGGGGCAGGGTTTAGCACAGATACGCAGTATTTT
d_call: .; v_call: TRBV5-5; clone_size: .; j_call: TRBJ2-6; cdr3_aa: CASSLRLSYSGANVLTF; cdr3_nt: TGTGCCAGCAGCTTAAGGCTGTCGTATTCTGGGGCCAACGTCCTGACTTTC
d_call: .; v_call: TRBV7-9; clone_size: many; j_call: TRBJ1-1; cdr3_aa: CASSSSRGNTEAFF; cdr3_nt: TGTGCCAGCAGCTCCAGTCGGGGGAACACTGAAGCTTTCTTT
d_call: TRBD1; v_call: TRBV7-2; clone_size: .; j_call: TRBJ2-5; cdr3_aa: CASSLGPGTGDETQYF; cdr3_nt: TGTGCCAGCAGCTTGGGCCCCGGGACAGGGGACGAGACCCAGTACTTC
d_call: .; v_call: TRBV4-1; clone_size: many; j_call: TRBJ1-4; cdr3_aa: CASSQGAARGEKLFF; cdr3_nt: TGCGCCAGCAGCCAAGGCGCAGCCCGGGGTGAAAAACTGTTTTTT
d_call: .; v_call: TRBV6-1; clone_size: few; j_call: TRBJ1-5; cdr3_aa: CASRVSGEISPQHF; cdr3_nt: TGTGCCAGCAGGGTTTCAGGAGAAATCAGCCCCCAGCATTTT
d_call: .; v_call: TRBV29-1; clone_size: many; j_call: TRBJ1-5; cdr3_aa: CSVLLDKNQPQHF; cdr3_nt: TGCAGCGTATTATTGGACAAAAATCAGCCCCAGCATTTT
d_call: .; v_call: TRBV21-1; clone_size: many; j_call: TRBJ2-2; cdr3_aa: CASSHRHLRTPGSCFF; cdr3_nt: .
d_call: TRBD1; v_call: TRBV20-1; clone_size: .; j_call: TRBJ2-3; cdr3_aa: CSATGGPSTDTQYF; cdr3_nt: TGCAGTGCTACAGGGGGTCCAAGCACAGATACGCAGTATTTT